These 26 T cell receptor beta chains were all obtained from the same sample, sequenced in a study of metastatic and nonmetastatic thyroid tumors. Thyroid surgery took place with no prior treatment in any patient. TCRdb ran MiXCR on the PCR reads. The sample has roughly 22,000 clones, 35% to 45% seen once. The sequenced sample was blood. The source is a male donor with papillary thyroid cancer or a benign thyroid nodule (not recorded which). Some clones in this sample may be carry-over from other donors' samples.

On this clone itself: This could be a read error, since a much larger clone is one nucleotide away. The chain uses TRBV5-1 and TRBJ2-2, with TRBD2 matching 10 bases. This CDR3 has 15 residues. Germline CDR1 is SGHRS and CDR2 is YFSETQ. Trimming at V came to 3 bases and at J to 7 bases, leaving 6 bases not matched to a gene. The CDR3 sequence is CASSSSGGIIGELFF. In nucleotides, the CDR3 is TGCGCCAGCAGCTCTAGCGGGGGTATTATCGGGGAGCTGTTTTTT. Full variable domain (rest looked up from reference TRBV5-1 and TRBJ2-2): KAGVTQTPRYLIKTRGQQVTLSCSPISGHRSVSWYQQTPGQGLQFLFEYFSETQRNKGNFPGRFSGRQFSNSRSEMNVSTLELGDSALYLCASSSSGGIIGELFFGEGSRLTVL.

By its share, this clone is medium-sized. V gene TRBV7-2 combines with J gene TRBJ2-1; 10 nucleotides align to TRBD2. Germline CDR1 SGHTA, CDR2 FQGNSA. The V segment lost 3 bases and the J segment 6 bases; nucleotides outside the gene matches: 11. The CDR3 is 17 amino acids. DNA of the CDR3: TGTGCCAGCAGCTTCCCGCCCGGGGCTAGCGGGAGCAATGAGCAGTTCTTC. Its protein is CASSFPPGASGSNEQFF. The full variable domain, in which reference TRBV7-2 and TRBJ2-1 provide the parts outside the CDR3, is GAGVSQSPSNKVTEKGKDVELRCDPISGHTALYWYRQSLGQGLEFLIYFQGNSAPDKSGLPSDRFSAERTGGSVSTLTIQRTQQEDSAVYLCASSFPPGASGSNEQFFGPGTRLTVL.

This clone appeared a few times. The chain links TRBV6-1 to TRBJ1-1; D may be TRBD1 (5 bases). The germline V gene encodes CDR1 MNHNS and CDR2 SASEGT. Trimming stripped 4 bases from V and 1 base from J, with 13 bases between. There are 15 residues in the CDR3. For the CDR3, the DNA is TGTGCCAGCAGTGTTGCGACAGCCAAGAACACTGAAGCTTTCTTT. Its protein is CASSVATAKNTEAFF.

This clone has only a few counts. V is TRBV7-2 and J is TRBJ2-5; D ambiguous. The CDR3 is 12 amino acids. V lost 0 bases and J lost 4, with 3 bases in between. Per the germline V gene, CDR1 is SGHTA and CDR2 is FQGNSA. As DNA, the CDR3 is TGTGCCAGCAGCTTAGCCGTAGAGACCCAGTACTTC. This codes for CASSLAVETQYF.

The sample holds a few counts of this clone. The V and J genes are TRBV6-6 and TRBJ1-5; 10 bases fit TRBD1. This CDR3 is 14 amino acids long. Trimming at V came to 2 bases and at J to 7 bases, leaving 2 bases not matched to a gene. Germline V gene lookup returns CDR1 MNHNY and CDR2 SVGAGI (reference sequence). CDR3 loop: CASSYGQGGQPQHF. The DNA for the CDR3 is TGTGCCAGCAGTTACGGACAGGGGGGGCAGCCCCAGCATTTT.

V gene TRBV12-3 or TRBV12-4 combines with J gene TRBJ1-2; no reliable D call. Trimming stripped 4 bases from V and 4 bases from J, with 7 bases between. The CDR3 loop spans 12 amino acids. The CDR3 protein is CASSSKIYGYTF. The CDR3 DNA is TGTGCCAGCAGTTCCAAAATCTATGGCTACACCTTC.

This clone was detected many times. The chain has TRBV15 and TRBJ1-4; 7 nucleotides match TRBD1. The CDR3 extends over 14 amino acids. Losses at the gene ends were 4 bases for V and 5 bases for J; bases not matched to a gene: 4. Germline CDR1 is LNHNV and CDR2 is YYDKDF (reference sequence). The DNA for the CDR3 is TGTGCCACCAGCATAGGGGGCCGGAATGAAAAACTGTTTTTT. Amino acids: CATSIGGRNEKLFF.

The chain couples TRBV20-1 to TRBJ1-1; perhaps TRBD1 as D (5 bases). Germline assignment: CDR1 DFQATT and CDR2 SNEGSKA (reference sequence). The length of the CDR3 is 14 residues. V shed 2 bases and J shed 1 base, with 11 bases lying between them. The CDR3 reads CSARIGGGNTEAFF. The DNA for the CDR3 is TGCAGTGCTAGAATTGGGGGAGGGAACACTGAAGCTTTCTTT.

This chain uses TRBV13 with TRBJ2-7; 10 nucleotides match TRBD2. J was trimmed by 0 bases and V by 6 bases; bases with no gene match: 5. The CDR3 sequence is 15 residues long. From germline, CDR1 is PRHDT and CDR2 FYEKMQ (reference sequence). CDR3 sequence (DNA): TGTGCCAGCAGTCCGAGGACTAGCGGCTCCTACGAGCAGTACTTC. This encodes CASSPRTSGSYEQYF.

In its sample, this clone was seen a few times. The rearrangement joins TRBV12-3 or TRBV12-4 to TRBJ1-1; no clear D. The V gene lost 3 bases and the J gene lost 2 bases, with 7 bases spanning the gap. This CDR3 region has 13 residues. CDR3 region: CASSLDLNTEAFF. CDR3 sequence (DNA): TGTGCCAGCAGTTTGGACTTAAACACTGAAGCTTTCTTT.

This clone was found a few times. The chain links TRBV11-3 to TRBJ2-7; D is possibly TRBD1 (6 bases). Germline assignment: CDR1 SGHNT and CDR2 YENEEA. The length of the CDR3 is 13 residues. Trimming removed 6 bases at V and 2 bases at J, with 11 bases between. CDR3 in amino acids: CASRPGETYEQYF. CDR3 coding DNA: TGTGCCAGCAGACCAGGGGAGACCTACGAGCAGTACTTC.

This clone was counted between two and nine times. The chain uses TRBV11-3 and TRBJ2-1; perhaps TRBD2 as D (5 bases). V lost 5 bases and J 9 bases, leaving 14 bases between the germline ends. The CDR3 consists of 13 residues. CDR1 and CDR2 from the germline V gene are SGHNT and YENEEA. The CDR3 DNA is TGTGCCAGCAGCCCCGGAGGCGTGCTTGAGCAGTTCTTC. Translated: CASSPGGVLEQFF.

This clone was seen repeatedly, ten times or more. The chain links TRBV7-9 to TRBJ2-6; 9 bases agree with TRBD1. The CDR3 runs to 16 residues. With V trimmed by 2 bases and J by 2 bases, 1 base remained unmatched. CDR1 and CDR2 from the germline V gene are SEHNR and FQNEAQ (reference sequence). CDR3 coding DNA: TGTGCCAGCAGCTTAAGGACAGGGGCTGGGGCCAACGTCCTGACTTTC. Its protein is CASSLRTGAGANVLTF.

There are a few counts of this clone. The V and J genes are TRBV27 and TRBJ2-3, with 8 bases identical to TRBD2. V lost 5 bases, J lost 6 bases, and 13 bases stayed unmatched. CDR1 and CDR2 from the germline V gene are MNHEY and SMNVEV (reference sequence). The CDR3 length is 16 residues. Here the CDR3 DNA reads TGTGCCAGCAGTCACCGGGGTAGCGGGGTAGGGGATACGCAGTATTTT. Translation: CASSHRGSGVGDTQYF.

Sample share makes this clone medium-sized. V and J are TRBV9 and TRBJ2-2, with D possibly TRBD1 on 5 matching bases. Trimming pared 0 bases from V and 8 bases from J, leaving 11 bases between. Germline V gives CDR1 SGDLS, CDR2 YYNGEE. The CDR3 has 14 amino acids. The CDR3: CASSVEYRGGELFF. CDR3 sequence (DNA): TGTGCCAGCAGCGTAGAATATAGGGGAGGGGAGCTGTTTTTT.

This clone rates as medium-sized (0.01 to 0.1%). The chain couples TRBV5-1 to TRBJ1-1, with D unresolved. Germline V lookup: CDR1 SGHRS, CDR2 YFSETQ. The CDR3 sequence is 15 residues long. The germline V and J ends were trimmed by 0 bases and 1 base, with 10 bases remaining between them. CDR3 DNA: TGCGCCAGCAGCTTGGTCGGCAGTTCGAACACTGAAGCTTTCTTT. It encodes CASSLVGSSNTEAFF.

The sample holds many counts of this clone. The CDR3 coding sequence is TGTGCCAGCAGCTGGGCCACAGGGGGTGAGCAGTTCTTC. Translation: CASSWATGGEQFF. The chain joins TRBV7-6 to TRBJ2-1, with TRBD1 matching over 8 bases. This CDR3 comprises 13 residues. Germline assignment: CDR1 SGHVS and CDR2 FNYEAQ. Trimming removed 4 bases from V and 9 bases from J; junction bases left unmatched: 5.

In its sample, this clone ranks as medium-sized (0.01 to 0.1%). The DNA of the CDR3 is TGTGCCACCAGTGATCCCTCTAGGGCGGATACGCAGTATTTT. Translated, it gives CATSDPSRADTQYF. The chain uses TRBV24-1 and TRBJ2-3; D not certain. CDR3 length: 14 residues. V lost 3 bases and J lost 6, with 12 bases in between. Germline assignment: CDR1 KGHDR and CDR2 SFDVKD.

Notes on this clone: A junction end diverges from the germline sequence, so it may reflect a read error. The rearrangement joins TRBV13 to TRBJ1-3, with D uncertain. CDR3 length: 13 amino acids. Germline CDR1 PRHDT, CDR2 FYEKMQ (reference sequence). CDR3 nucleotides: TGTGCCAGCAGCTTAGAGGGCCAGTCAAATGTTGTTTTT. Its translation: CASSLEGQSNVVF. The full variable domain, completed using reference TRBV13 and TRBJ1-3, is AAGVIQSPRHLIKEKRETATLKCYPIPRHDTVYWYQQGPGQDPQFLISFYEKMQSDKGSIPDRFSAQQFSDYHSELNMSSLELGDSALYFCASSLEGQSNVVFGEGSWLTVV.

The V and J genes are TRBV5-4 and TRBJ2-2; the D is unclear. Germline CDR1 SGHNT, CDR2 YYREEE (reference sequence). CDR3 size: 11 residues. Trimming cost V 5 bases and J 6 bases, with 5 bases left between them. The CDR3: CASRSSGELFF. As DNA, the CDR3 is TGTGCCAGCAGGAGTTCCGGGGAGCTGTTTTTT.

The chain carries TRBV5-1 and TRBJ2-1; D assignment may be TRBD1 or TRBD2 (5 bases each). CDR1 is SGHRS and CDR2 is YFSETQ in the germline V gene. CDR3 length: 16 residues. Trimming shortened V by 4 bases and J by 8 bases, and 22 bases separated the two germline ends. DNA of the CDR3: TGCGCCAGCAGCCACTCAGAGGGGTTGTTGTTTGATGAGCAGTTCTTC. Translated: CASSHSEGLLFDEQFF.

CDR3 sequence (DNA): TGTGCCAGCAGCCCTTCGGACAGGGCAAGCTACACCTTC. Protein product: CASSPSDRASYTF. The chain joins TRBV11-2 to TRBJ1-2; 8 bases agree with TRBD1. J lost 9 bases, V lost 5 bases, and 8 bases had no gene match. The CDR3 loop spans 13 amino acids. CDR1 and CDR2 (germline): SGHAT, FQNNGV.

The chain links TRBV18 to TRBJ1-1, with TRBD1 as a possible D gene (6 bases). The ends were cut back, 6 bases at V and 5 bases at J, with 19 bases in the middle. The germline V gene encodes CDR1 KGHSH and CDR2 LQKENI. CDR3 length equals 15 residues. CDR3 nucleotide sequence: TGTGCCAGCTCTCAGGAGACAGGTGGTGAAACTGAAGCTTTCTTT. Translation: CASSQETGGETEAFF.

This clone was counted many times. The CDR3 nucleotides are TGTGCCAGCAGCCAAGCCGGCGGGAGGGCCTACAATGAGCAGTTCTTC. Amino acids: CASSQAGGRAYNEQFF. The V call is TRBV4-2, the J call TRBJ2-1; 9 nucleotides match TRBD2. Germline CDR1 and CDR2: LGHNA and YNFKEQ. Germline trimming cut 1 base from V and 2 bases from J; bases unmatched to any gene: 3. The CDR3 is 16 amino acids.

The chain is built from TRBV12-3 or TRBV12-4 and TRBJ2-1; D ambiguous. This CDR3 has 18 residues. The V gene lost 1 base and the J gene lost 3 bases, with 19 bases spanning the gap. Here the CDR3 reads CASSLVATEGFIYNEQFF. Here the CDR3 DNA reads TGTGCCAGCAGTTTAGTGGCGACGGAAGGGTTTATCTACAATGAGCAGTTCTTC.

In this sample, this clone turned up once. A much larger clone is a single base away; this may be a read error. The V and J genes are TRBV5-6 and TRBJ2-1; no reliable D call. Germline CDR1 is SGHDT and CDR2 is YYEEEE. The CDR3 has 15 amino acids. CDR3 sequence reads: CASSLEISRDNEHFF. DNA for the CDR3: TGTGCCAGCAGCTTGGAAATTTCACGAGACAATGAGCATTTCTTC.